This T cell receptor (beta chain) was recorded in a study of cytomegalovirus exposure and HLA in healthy donors. CDR3 length: 19 amino acids. V was cut by 4 bases and J by 2 bases, with 27 bases left in between. Germline CDR1 reads SGHNT; CDR2 reads YYREEE (reference sequence). PCR was performed using 60 Vbeta and 13 Jbeta primers. Sequencing used immunoSEQ multiplex PCR; TCRdb keeps in-frame clones, though not all of them. The sample carries about 120,000 clones, roughly 82% recorded once. The TCR was taken from a man aged 18 to 30 in good health and CMV-seropositive. The sequenced material came from PBMCs. This chain links TRBV5-4 with TRBJ1-2, with no clear D. The CDR3 nucleotides read TGTGCCAGCAGCCGCCCTGATGGAGGGCGAATAATCCAAAACTATGGCTACACCTTC. This translates into CASSRPDGGRIIQNYGYTF. Full variable domain (outside the CDR3, taken from reference TRBV5-4 and TRBJ1-2): ETGVTQSPTHLIKTRGQQVTLRCSSQSGHNTVSWYQQALGQGPQFIFQYYREEENGRGNFPPRFSGLQFPNYSSELNVNALELDDSALYLCASSRPDGGRIIQNYGYTFGSGTRLTVV.